This T cell receptor (beta chain) came from a study of identical twins. The length of the CDR3 is 16 residues. The germline V gene has CDR1 SGHRS and CDR2 YFSETQ. V lost 4 bases, J lost 2 bases, and 17 bases lay in between. This clonotype was seen only a few times. Antigen unknown. The study's findings and limits: Memory repertoires lacked the insertion deficit that abundant cord blood beta clonotypes showed. Excess sharing by twins proved weaker in beta out-of-frame sequences.

TCRdb called the 5' RACE reads again in MiXCR, with one record for every CDR3 protein. The repertoire has hundreds of thousands of distinct CDR3 sequences, 21% of them found once; the top ten carry about 4.5%. These same data were also listed under a study on T cells expressing NK-cell markers. As that report states: All TCR beta repertoires analysed originated from sorted CD3+CD56+NKG2C+, CD3+CD56+NKG2C- and CD3+CD56-NKG2C+ T cells. Roughly 6 of the donors carried dominant NKG2C+ clonotypes that took up roughly 1.0-8% of their CD8+ T cells.

This clonotype was obtained from a woman between 18 and 30 years old in good health. The sequencing input was PBMCs. The V gene is TRBV5-1, the J gene TRBJ2-3; D might be TRBD1 (6 bases). CDR3 loop: CASSDRTASLTDTQYF. CDR3 in DNA: TGCGCCAGCAGCGACAGGACAGCTAGCCTCACAGATACGCAGTATTTT.